Below are 27 T cell receptor beta chains sequenced from a single sample in a study of T cell responses to AZD1222 COVID-19 vaccine. TCRdb keeps only in-frame clones here, not all; method: immunoSEQ multiplex PCR. The data show under 85,000 clones, approximately 88% seen once. The sample consisted of peripheral blood, taken on day 0 of MenACWY control vaccination. All receptors come from an adult in good health.

The V and J genes are TRBV25-1 and TRBJ2-1; 8 bases line up with TRBD1. Trimming took 1 base from V and 5 from J; bases not matched to a gene: 4. The CDR3 loop spans 15 amino acids. Germline values: CDR1 MGHDK, CDR2 SYGVNS. The CDR3 coding sequence is TGTGCCAGCAGTGAATCCCAGGGGGCCCACAATGAGCAGTTCTTC. This sequence encodes CASSESQGAHNEQFF.

J is TRBJ1-1 and V is TRBV7-2; D gene unclear. In germline, CDR1 is SGHTA, CDR2 FQGNSA. V was cut by 3 bases and J by 0 bases, with 8 bases left in between. The CDR3 totals 14 residues. The CDR3 bases are TGTGCCAGCAGCTTGACTGGGATGAACACTGAAGCTTTCTTT. Residues: CASSLTGMNTEAFF.

This clone was recorded only once. The same CDR3 is also encoded by other DNA sequences in this sample. The CDR3 DNA is TGTGCCAGCAGCTTACCAGGGGGTAATGAAAAACTGTTTTTT. Its protein product is CASSLPGGNEKLFF. The chain employs TRBV7-9 and TRBJ1-4, with 7 bases lining up with TRBD1. There are 14 residues in the CDR3. The trim removed 2 bases at V and 4 bases at J, leaving 1 base unmatched. Germline V CDR1 and CDR2: SEHNR, FQNEAQ (reference sequence). Combining the CDR3 with reference TRBV7-9 and TRBJ1-4 gives the whole variable domain DTGVSQNPRHKITKRGQNVTFRCDPISEHNRLYWYRQTLGQGPEFLTYFQNEAQLEKSRLLSDRFSAERPKGSFSTLEIQRTEQGDSAMYLCASSLPGGNEKLFFGSGTQLSVL.

V gene TRBV30 combines with J gene TRBJ1-3; no clear D. This CDR3 spans 13 amino acids. Germline-derived CDR1 and CDR2 are GTSNPN and SVGIG (reference sequence). The V end was cut by 3 bases, the J end by 0 bases, with 6 bases between. CDR3 amino acids: CAWRASSGNTIYF. Here the CDR3 DNA reads TGTGCCTGGAGAGCGAGCTCTGGAAACACCATATATTTT.

The chain is built from TRBV7-3 and TRBJ1-6; TRBD1 is a possible D gene (5 bases). Germline V gene data show CDR1 as SGHTA and CDR2 as FQGTGA. Trimming stripped 5 bases from V and 6 bases from J, with 14 bases between. There are 15 residues in the CDR3. The CDR3 sequence: CASSPVAGSNSPLHF. The CDR3 DNA reads TGTGCCAGCAGCCCCGTTGCAGGGTCTAATTCACCCCTCCACTTT.

CDR3 sequence: CASSPTGGVNTEAFF. Written as DNA, the CDR3 is TGCGCCAGCAGCCCGACAGGGGGGGTGAACACTGAAGCTTTCTTT. The genes are TRBV5-1 and TRBJ1-1, with 9 bases that match TRBD1. V dropped 4 bases and J dropped 0; count of bases not matched to a gene: 4. The CDR3 totals 15 residues. CDR1 and CDR2 from the germline V gene are SGHRS and YFSETQ.

This clone was recorded only once. V and J are TRBV27 and TRBJ2-3; 8 bases fit TRBD1. This CDR3 is 16 amino acids long. Germline V gene data show CDR1 as MNHEY and CDR2 as SMNVEV (reference sequence). V shed 6 bases, J shed 1 base, and the junction held 9 bases outside the gene matches. CDR3: CASRSEQGVGTDTQYF. The DNA for the CDR3 is TGTGCCAGCAGGTCGGAACAGGGGGTTGGCACAGATACGCAGTATTTT.

The V gene is TRBV6-6, the J gene TRBJ1-5; D unresolved. The CDR3 has 13 amino acids. CDR1 MNHNY and CDR2 SVGAGI come from the germline V gene (reference sequence). Trimming removed 0 bases at V and 10 bases at J, with 10 bases between. The chain's CDR3 is CASSYSNTQPQHF. CDR3 bases: TGTGCCAGCAGTTACTCGAACACGCAACCCCAGCATTTT.

The gene calls are TRBV3-1 (or the pseudogene TRBV3-2) and TRBJ2-3, with 10 bases aligning to TRBD2. The CDR3 extends over 16 amino acids. The germline CDR1 and CDR2 sequences are LGHDT and YNNKEL (reference sequence). V lost 1 base to trimming and J lost 2 bases; unmatched junction nucleotides: 3. The CDR3, as DNA: TGTGCCAGCAGCCAAGGAGCGGGGGGGTTCACAGATACGCAGTATTTT. Protein: CASSQGAGGFTDTQYF.

The chain has TRBV24-1 and TRBJ1-1; no reliable D call. With 1 base removed from V and 6 bases from J, the gap between germline ends came to 8 bases. The CDR3 consists of 13 residues. From germline, CDR1 is KGHDR and CDR2 SFDVKD. In nucleotides, the CDR3 is TGTGCCACCAGTGATTTATCCGGGTCTGAAGCTTTCTTT. Amino acids: CATSDLSGSEAFF.

The V call is TRBV5-1, the J call TRBJ1-3; D remains ambiguous. There are 13 residues in the CDR3. Germline lookup yields CDR1 SGHRS and CDR2 YFSETQ. The V and J ends lost 4 bases and 0 bases respectively, with 5 bases between them. In DNA, the CDR3 is TGCGCCAGCAGCCTAGCCTCTGGAAACACCATATATTTT. Translating gives CASSLASGNTIYF.

The V and J genes are TRBV13 and TRBJ2-5; D is unclear. Germline V CDR1 and CDR2: PRHDT, FYEKMQ (reference sequence). With 0 bases removed from V and 4 bases from J, the gap between germline ends came to 6 bases. The CDR3 length is 13 residues. The CDR3 nucleotides read TGTGCCAGCAGCTTAGGCCAGATAGAGACCCAGTACTTC. This codes for CASSLGQIETQYF.

The chain employs TRBV19 and TRBJ2-7; D is possibly TRBD2 (5 bases). The germline V gene has CDR1 LNHDA and CDR2 SQIVND (reference sequence). The CDR3 has 13 residues. V lost 5 bases and J 9 bases, leaving 17 bases between the germline ends. This CDR3 is CASSSLEGLGQYF. DNA of the CDR3: TGTGCCAGTAGTTCCCTCGAGGGCTTGGGGCAGTACTTC.

For the CDR3, the DNA is TGTGCCAGCAGTTACTCATGGGGGAACACTGAAGCTTTCTTT. It codes for CASSYSWGNTEAFF. V gene TRBV6-2 or TRBV6-3 combines with J gene TRBJ1-1; D not certain. The length of the CDR3 is 14 residues. Per the germline V gene, CDR1 is MNHEY and CDR2 is SVGEGT. V gave up 0 bases and J gave up 1 base, with 6 bases separating them.

The chain combines TRBV7-2 with TRBJ1-6; D call uncertain. Germline values: CDR1 SGHTA, CDR2 FQGNSA. V was trimmed by 4 bases and J by 3 bases, leaving 13 bases between them. The CDR3 length is 16 residues. For the CDR3, the DNA is TGTGCCAGCAGCTACGACGGACGGAACTATAATTCACCCCTCCACTTT. It specifies CASSYDGRNYNSPLHF.

The chain recombines TRBV18 with TRBJ1-6, with a tentative D call TRBD1 (5 bases). V shed 4 bases and J shed 0 bases, with 16 bases lying between them. This CDR3 contains 18 residues. Germline V gives CDR1 KGHSH, CDR2 LQKENI. CDR3 sequence reads: CASSLRQPESSYNSPLHF. In nucleotides, the CDR3 is TGTGCCAGCTCACTAAGACAGCCTGAGAGCTCCTATAATTCACCCCTCCACTTT.

This rearrangement joins TRBV6-5 to TRBJ1-1; TRBD1 agrees at 7 bases. The V gene end was trimmed by 6 bases and the J gene end by 11 bases; junction bases not matched to a gene: 12. The germline CDR1 and CDR2 sequences are MNHEY and SVGAGI. The CDR3 contains 13 residues. CDR3 sequence reads: CASRATGEGGAFF. The CDR3, as DNA: TGTGCCAGCAGAGCTACAGGGGAAGGGGGCGCTTTCTTT.

The genes are TRBV5-1 and TRBJ1-5; TRBD1 matches at 9 bases. The V gene end was trimmed by 0 bases and the J gene end by 2 bases; junction bases not matched to a gene: 9. The CDR3 has 18 residues. Germline V gene data show CDR1 as SGHRS and CDR2 as YFSETQ. The CDR3 coding sequence is TGCGCCAGCAGCTTGGCGAGACAGGGGGGACTAGGCAATCAGCCCCAGCATTTT. Amino acids: CASSLARQGGLGNQPQHF.

The chain couples TRBV11-3 to TRBJ1-1, with 9 bases fitting TRBD1. This CDR3 is built from 16 residues. V shed 3 bases, J shed 0 bases, and the junction held 5 bases outside the gene matches. Germline loops: CDR1 SGHNT, CDR2 YENEEA. CDR3 sequence reads: CASSFQGTGLNTEAFF. CDR3 sequence (DNA): TGTGCCAGCAGCTTCCAAGGGACAGGGCTGAACACTGAAGCTTTCTTT.

The chain carries TRBV19 and TRBJ2-1, with 8 bases that match TRBD1. The CDR3 has 13 residues. V lost 5 bases, J lost 9 bases, and 6 bases stayed unmatched. CDR1 and CDR2 (germline): LNHDA, SQIVND (reference sequence). The CDR3 loop reads CASSSTGVGEQFF. The CDR3 DNA is TGTGCCAGTAGTTCGACAGGGGTCGGTGAGCAGTTCTTC.

The chain combines TRBV24-1 with TRBJ2-1, with D perhaps TRBD1 (5 bases). This CDR3 contains 16 residues. Trimming pared 1 base from V and 3 bases from J, leaving 12 bases between. The germline V gene encodes CDR1 KGHDR and CDR2 SFDVKD. The CDR3 reads CATSDFRAGIYNEQFF. The CDR3 DNA reads TGTGCCACCAGTGATTTCAGGGCAGGTATCTACAATGAGCAGTTCTTC.

The V gene is TRBV6-5, the J gene TRBJ2-1, with a tentative D call TRBD2 (5 bases). The CDR3 is made up of 12 amino acids. The ends were cut back, 6 bases at V and 10 bases at J, with 13 bases in the middle. Germline V CDR1 and CDR2: MNHEY, SVGAGI. This chain's CDR3 is CASRLLTGEQFF. CDR3 DNA sequence: TGTGCCAGCAGACTCCTAACGGGGGAGCAGTTCTTC.

V is TRBV4-1 and J is TRBJ2-7; no firm D call. Deletions cut 0 bases from V and 2 bases from J, with 5 bases between. The CDR3 covers 13 residues. Germline CDR1 is MGHRA and CDR2 is YSYEKL. Here the CDR3 reads CASSQDRAYEQYF. The CDR3 DNA is TGCGCCAGCAGCCAAGACCGCGCCTACGAGCAGTACTTC.

CDR3 sequence (DNA): TGTGCCAGCAGCTTTCGGGGGGTTAGAGAGACCCAGTACTTC. Translated, it gives CASSFRGVRETQYF. The chain couples TRBV11-2 to TRBJ2-5, with 7 bases aligning to TRBD2. The CDR3 has 14 residues. Germline loops: CDR1 SGHAT, CDR2 FQNNGV. Trimming cost V 3 bases and J 4 bases; bases outside gene matches: 5.

The rearrangement uses TRBV5-1 and TRBJ2-3; tentative D call: TRBD1 (6 bases). The CDR3 runs 14 residues. Germline-derived CDR1 and CDR2 are SGHRS and YFSETQ. The V and J ends lost 0 bases and 2 bases respectively, with 7 bases between them. The CDR3 region is CASSLGGPTDTQYF. CDR3 DNA: TGCGCCAGCAGCTTGGGGGGGCCCACAGATACGCAGTATTTT.

DNA for the CDR3: TGTGCCAGTAGTATGATGAAGGGGAAAGAGACCCAGTACTTC. Its translation: CASSMMKGKETQYF. The V gene is TRBV19, the J gene TRBJ2-5; maybe TRBD1 (5 bases). This CDR3 contains 14 residues. V was shortened by 3 bases and J by 3 bases, with 11 bases between the two germline ends. Germline values: CDR1 LNHDA, CDR2 SQIVND (reference sequence).

This chain joins TRBV5-4 and TRBJ1-1; tentative D call: TRBD1 (5 bases). The V end lost 0 bases, the J end lost 8 bases, and 14 bases lay between the germline ends. Germline CDR1 and CDR2: SGHNT and YYREEE (reference sequence). CDR3 size: 14 residues. CDR3 nucleotide sequence: TGTGCCAGCAGCTTGGGGGGGGGAAGGAGCGAAGCTTTCTTT. Its translation: CASSLGGGRSEAFF.